These T cell receptor beta chains were read from a single sample in a study of cytomegalovirus exposure and HLA in healthy donors. Profiling relied on immunoSEQ multiplex PCR, and the TCRdb table lists in-frame clones only, not all of them. Of around 120,000 clones listed, about 80% are singletons. Specimen: PBMCs. Source of these receptors: a woman aged 40-49 years in good health and CMV-seronegative. CDR3s include the opening cysteine and the closing phenylalanine or tryptophan. D genes are given only for firm matches. The size field is filled for only some rows; it gives once, few, many or a size class.

v_call: TRBV29-1; d_call: TRBD1; clone_size: once; j_call: TRBJ1-2; cdr3_aa: CSVAGQASYGYTF; cdr3_nt: TGCAGCGTCGCGGGACAGGCGAGCTATGGCTACACCTTC
v_call: TRBV9; d_call: NA; clone_size: NA; j_call: TRBJ2-7; cdr3_aa: CASSVDAGDEQYF; cdr3_nt: TGTGCCAGCAGCGTAGACGCAGGGGACGAGCAGTACTTC
v_call: TRBV2; d_call: TRBD1; clone_size: once; j_call: TRBJ1-1; cdr3_aa: CASRGQIMNTEAFF; cdr3_nt: TGTGCCAGCAGGGGACAGATAATGAACACTGAAGCTTTCTTT
v_call: TRBV5-1; d_call: NA; clone_size: NA; j_call: TRBJ2-6; cdr3_aa: CASSLASGSGANVLTF; cdr3_nt: TGCGCCAGCAGCTTGGCATCCGGGTCTGGGGCCAACGTCCTGACTTTC
v_call: TRBV7-3; d_call: NA; clone_size: NA; j_call: TRBJ2-1; cdr3_aa: CASSLNGPYNEQFF; cdr3_nt: TGTGCCAGCAGCTTAAACGGTCCATACAATGAGCAGTTCTTC
v_call: TRBV28; d_call: NA; clone_size: NA; j_call: TRBJ2-5; cdr3_aa: CASSSRETQYF; cdr3_nt: TGTGCCAGCAGTTCCCGAGAGACCCAGTACTTC
v_call: TRBV28; d_call: TRBD1; clone_size: once; j_call: TRBJ1-2; cdr3_aa: CASSSRGQNYGYTF; cdr3_nt: TGTGCCAGCAGTTCGAGGGGACAGAACTATGGCTACACCTTC
v_call: TRBV15; d_call: NA; clone_size: once; j_call: TRBJ2-3; cdr3_aa: CATSRDLGLQFGTDTQYF; cdr3_nt: TGTGCCACCAGCAGAGACCTGGGACTGCAGTTCGGCACAGATACGCAGTATTTT
v_call: TRBV5-1; d_call: NA; clone_size: NA; j_call: TRBJ1-2; cdr3_aa: CASSSLPGAPEGYTF; cdr3_nt: TGCGCCAGCAGCTCCCTTCCGGGAGCCCCCGAGGGCTACACCTTC
v_call: TRBV7-9; d_call: TRBD1; clone_size: NA; j_call: TRBJ1-4; cdr3_aa: CASKMTGNEKLFF; cdr3_nt: TGTGCCAGTAAGATGACAGGGAATGAAAAACTGTTTTTT
v_call: TRBV7-9; d_call: NA; clone_size: NA; j_call: TRBJ2-3; cdr3_aa: CASSLNRRATDTQYF; cdr3_nt: TGTGCCAGCAGCTTAAACCGGAGAGCGACAGATACGCAGTATTTT
v_call: TRBV28; d_call: NA; clone_size: NA; j_call: TRBJ1-1; cdr3_aa: CASSPGRISEAFF; cdr3_nt: TGTGCCAGCAGCCCCGGCAGGATCTCTGAAGCTTTCTTT
v_call: TRBV7-6; d_call: NA; clone_size: NA; j_call: TRBJ2-1; cdr3_aa: CASSLDREGYNEQFF; cdr3_nt: TGTGCCAGCAGCTTAGACCGGGAAGGTTACAATGAGCAGTTCTTC
v_call: TRBV27; d_call: NA; clone_size: few; j_call: TRBJ2-2; cdr3_aa: CASSLPTGELFF; cdr3_nt: TGTGCCAGCAGTCTCCCCACCGGGGAGCTGTTTTTT
v_call: TRBV19; d_call: NA; clone_size: NA; j_call: TRBJ1-2; cdr3_aa: CASSITRSDYGYTF; cdr3_nt: TGTGCCAGTAGTATCACTCGCAGCGATTATGGCTACACCTTC
v_call: TRBV29-1; d_call: TRBD1; clone_size: NA; j_call: TRBJ1-1; cdr3_aa: CSVGGGGYTEAFF; cdr3_nt: TGCAGCGTTGGAGGAGGGGGCTACACTGAAGCTTTCTTT
v_call: TRBV13; d_call: NA; clone_size: NA; j_call: TRBJ1-6; cdr3_aa: CASSLGAVGRNSPLHF; cdr3_nt: TGTGCCAGCAGCTTAGGGGCAGTTGGGAGGAATTCACCCCTCCACTTT
v_call: TRBV13; d_call: NA; clone_size: NA; j_call: TRBJ2-5; cdr3_aa: CASSLGLRGETQYF; cdr3_nt: TGTGCCAGCAGCTTGGGACTTCGCGGGGAGACCCAGTACTTC
v_call: TRBV6-5; d_call: NA; clone_size: NA; j_call: TRBJ1-5; cdr3_aa: CASSLTGGRYQPQHF; cdr3_nt: TGTGCCAGCAGTCTGACCGGGGGGCGGTATCAGCCCCAGCATTTT
v_call: TRBV19; d_call: TRBD2; clone_size: NA; j_call: TRBJ2-5; cdr3_aa: CASSTGLADYQETQYF; cdr3_nt: TGTGCCAGTAGTACCGGACTAGCGGACTACCAAGAGACCCAGTACTTC
v_call: TRBV2; d_call: NA; clone_size: NA; j_call: TRBJ2-5; cdr3_aa: CASSVGPGWAQYF; cdr3_nt: TGTGCCAGCAGTGTTGGCCCCGGGTGGGCCCAGTACTTC
v_call: TRBV7-9; d_call: NA; clone_size: NA; j_call: TRBJ2-2; cdr3_aa: CASSVVRGWDTGELFF; cdr3_nt: TGTGCCAGCAGCGTGGTTCGGGGTTGGGACACCGGGGAGCTGTTTTTT
v_call: TRBV9; d_call: TRBD2; clone_size: NA; j_call: TRBJ2-5; cdr3_aa: CASSARTSGLQETQYF; cdr3_nt: TGTGCCAGCAGCGCCCGGACTAGCGGGCTTCAAGAGACCCAGTACTTC
v_call: TRBV29-1; d_call: NA; clone_size: NA; j_call: TRBJ1-5; cdr3_aa: CSVRSGGDSNQPQHF; cdr3_nt: TGCAGCGTTCGAAGCGGGGGGGATAGCAATCAGCCCCAGCATTTT
v_call: TRBV29-1; d_call: TRBD1; clone_size: NA; j_call: TRBJ2-7; cdr3_aa: CSVERGLGTSYEQYF; cdr3_nt: TGCAGCGTTGAAAGGGGGCTGGGTACCTCCTACGAGCAGTACTTC
v_call: TRBV29-1; d_call: NA; clone_size: NA; j_call: TRBJ2-1; cdr3_aa: CSVDRGSYNEQFF; cdr3_nt: TGCAGCGTTGACAGGGGCAGTTACAATGAGCAGTTCTTC
v_call: TRBV11-1; d_call: NA; clone_size: NA; j_call: TRBJ1-6; cdr3_aa: CASSLGGESSPLHF; cdr3_nt: TGTGCCAGCAGCTTAGGGGGGGAAAGTTCACCCCTCCACTTT
v_call: TRBV5-1; d_call: TRBD1; clone_size: NA; j_call: TRBJ2-1; cdr3_aa: CASSLGQGSYNEQFF; cdr3_nt: TGCGCCAGCAGCCTGGGACAGGGCTCCTACAATGAGCAGTTCTTC
v_call: TRBV27; d_call: TRBD1; clone_size: few; j_call: TRBJ1-3; cdr3_aa: CASSGGQGGNTIYF; cdr3_nt: TGTGCCAGCAGCGGTGGACAGGGTGGAAACACCATATATTTT
v_call: TRBV27; d_call: TRBD1; clone_size: once; j_call: TRBJ1-1; cdr3_aa: CASSPQRTGGVKTEAFF; cdr3_nt: TGTGCCAGCAGTCCCCAACGGACAGGGGGCGTAAAAACTGAAGCTTTCTTT
v_call: TRBV27; d_call: TRBD1; clone_size: NA; j_call: TRBJ2-5; cdr3_aa: CASSSRQGAMGETQYF; cdr3_nt: TGTGCCAGCAGTTCGCGACAGGGGGCGATGGGAGAGACCCAGTACTTC
v_call: TRBV6-1; d_call: TRBD1; clone_size: NA; j_call: TRBJ1-5; cdr3_aa: CASTSDRGRYQPQHF; cdr3_nt: TGTGCCAGCACCTCGGACAGGGGGAGGTATCAGCCCCAGCATTTT
v_call: TRBV28; d_call: TRBD1; clone_size: NA; j_call: TRBJ1-2; cdr3_aa: CASSPTGVSYGYTF; cdr3_nt: TGTGCCAGCAGTCCGACAGGGGTCTCCTATGGCTACACCTTC
v_call: TRBV28; d_call: NA; clone_size: NA; j_call: TRBJ1-6; cdr3_aa: CASSPLEGRFHSPLHF; cdr3_nt: TGTGCCAGCAGTCCCTTGGAGGGCAGGTTTCATTCACCCCTCCACTTT
v_call: TRBV7-2; d_call: TRBD2; clone_size: NA; j_call: TRBJ2-3; cdr3_aa: CASSSGLAHAGDTQYF; cdr3_nt: TGTGCCAGCAGCTCGGGACTAGCGCACGCAGGAGATACGCAGTATTTT
v_call: TRBV11-1; d_call: TRBD2; clone_size: NA; j_call: TRBJ2-3; cdr3_aa: CASSPLAGEGTDTQYF; cdr3_nt: TGTGCCAGCAGCCCCCTAGCGGGAGAGGGAACAGATACGCAGTATTTT
v_call: TRBV15; d_call: TRBD1; clone_size: NA; j_call: TRBJ1-2; cdr3_aa: CATSREVDRGLNYGYTF; cdr3_nt: TGTGCCACCAGCAGAGAAGTGGACAGGGGGCTGAACTATGGCTACACCTTC
v_call: TRBV6-6; d_call: NA; clone_size: NA; j_call: TRBJ1-2; cdr3_aa: CASSDWGGGYTF; cdr3_nt: TGTGCCAGCAGCGACTGGGGGGGCGGCTACACCTTC
v_call: TRBV6-5; d_call: NA; clone_size: few; j_call: TRBJ1-5; cdr3_aa: CASRETGTNQPQHF; cdr3_nt: TGTGCCAGCAGAGAGACAGGTACCAATCAGCCCCAGCATTTT
v_call: TRBV5-6; d_call: NA; clone_size: NA; j_call: TRBJ2-1; cdr3_aa: CASSLELRSSYNEQFF; cdr3_nt: TGTGCCAGCAGCTTGGAGCTGAGAAGCTCCTACAATGAGCAGTTCTTC
v_call: TRBV10-3; d_call: NA; clone_size: NA; j_call: TRBJ1-1; cdr3_aa: CAINSGLRNTEAFF; cdr3_nt: TGTGCCATCAACTCCGGACTGCGGAACACTGAAGCTTTCTTT
v_call: TRBV29-1; d_call: NA; clone_size: NA; j_call: TRBJ2-7; cdr3_aa: CSVENGWPGGYEQYF; cdr3_nt: TGCAGCGTAGAGAATGGGTGGCCAGGAGGTTACGAGCAGTACTTC
v_call: TRBV4-1; d_call: NA; clone_size: many; j_call: TRBJ1-5; cdr3_aa: CASSQGPARGPQPQHF; cdr3_nt: TGCGCCAGCAGCCAAGGTCCCGCCAGGGGCCCCCAGCCCCAGCATTTT
v_call: TRBV4-1; d_call: NA; clone_size: NA; j_call: TRBJ2-1; cdr3_aa: CASSQDAAWEQFF; cdr3_nt: TGCGCCAGCAGCCAAGATGCGGCCTGGGAGCAGTTCTTC
v_call: TRBV4-1; d_call: TRBD1; clone_size: few; j_call: TRBJ1-4; cdr3_aa: CASSPDRVYEKLFF; cdr3_nt: TGCGCCAGCAGTCCGGACAGGGTCTATGAAAAACTGTTTTTT
v_call: TRBV13; d_call: NA; clone_size: NA; j_call: TRBJ2-7; cdr3_aa: CASSLRLEDEQYF; cdr3_nt: TGTGCCAGCAGCTTAAGGCTGGAGGACGAGCAGTACTTC
v_call: TRBV9; d_call: TRBD1; clone_size: once; j_call: TRBJ1-4; cdr3_aa: CASSEGQTNEKLFF; cdr3_nt: TGTGCCAGCAGTGAGGGACAGACTAATGAAAAACTGTTTTTT
v_call: TRBV7-9; d_call: NA; clone_size: NA; j_call: TRBJ2-3; cdr3_aa: CASSPSKRTDTQYF; cdr3_nt: TGTGCCAGCAGCCCCTCGAAGCGCACAGATACGCAGTATTTT
v_call: TRBV5-1; d_call: NA; clone_size: NA; j_call: TRBJ1-1; cdr3_aa: CASSPTVEVWGTEAFF; cdr3_nt: TGCGCCAGCAGCCCCACCGTGGAGGTCTGGGGAACTGAAGCTTTCTTT
v_call: TRBV5-6; d_call: TRBD2; clone_size: NA; j_call: TRBJ2-1; cdr3_aa: CASSGGGPRNEQFF; cdr3_nt: TGTGCCAGCAGCGGGGGGGGACCAAGGAATGAGCAGTTCTTC
v_call: TRBV18; d_call: NA; clone_size: NA; j_call: TRBJ1-5; cdr3_aa: CASSPLMVADQPQHF; cdr3_nt: TGTGCCAGCTCACCATTAATGGTGGCCGATCAGCCCCAGCATTTT
v_call: TRBV5-4; d_call: TRBD1; clone_size: NA; j_call: TRBJ2-1; cdr3_aa: CASSRQSRDRGYNEQFF; cdr3_nt: TGTGCCAGCAGCCGCCAATCCCGGGACAGGGGATACAATGAGCAGTTCTTC
v_call: TRBV28; d_call: NA; clone_size: few; j_call: TRBJ1-2; cdr3_aa: CASSSFHGGAGYGYTF; cdr3_nt: TGTGCCAGCAGTTCCTTTCATGGGGGGGCTGGCTATGGCTACACCTTC
v_call: TRBV19; d_call: TRBD1; clone_size: NA; j_call: TRBJ2-2; cdr3_aa: CASSKNRGPANTGELFF; cdr3_nt: TGTGCCAGTAGTAAAAACAGGGGGCCCGCGAACACCGGGGAGCTGTTTTTT
v_call: TRBV5-6; d_call: TRBD1; clone_size: NA; j_call: TRBJ2-7; cdr3_aa: CASSQDRAREQYF; cdr3_nt: TGTGCCAGCAGCCAGGACAGGGCGAGGGAGCAGTACTTC